This TCR beta chain was profiled in a study of blood T cells in healthy people across ages. Study results and limitations: Greater diversity and more naive CD4+ cells were seen in long-lived donors than in aged donors. Roughly linear declines in TCR beta diversity per million T cells occurred with age.

The authors ran a second PCR of 7 to 11 cycles using a sample-barcoded 5' primer and a J-beta primer mix. At least 2.5 million CDR3-containing paired-end reads were obtained per sample. One entry per CDR3 protein, called by TCRdb with MiXCR from the 5' RACE reads. Of some 1.5 million distinct CDR3 sequences in the sample, roughly 27% were seen once. Per-sample yields of isolated PBMCs were at least 6 million. Germline V lookup: CDR1 SGHRS, CDR2 YFSETQ. This CDR3 has 17 residues. This clonotype has just a few counts. Its antigen remains unidentified. The junction differs from germline at one of its ends, possibly a read error.

Material: blood. This chain uses TRBV5-1 with TRBJ2-3; 15 positions match TRBD2. The TCR was taken from a woman in her twenties or thirties in good health. In nucleotides, the CDR3 is TGCGCCGGCAGCCCGGGACTAGCGGGAGGTTTTGGAGATACGCAGTATTTT. This sequence encodes CAGSPGLAGGFGDTQYF.